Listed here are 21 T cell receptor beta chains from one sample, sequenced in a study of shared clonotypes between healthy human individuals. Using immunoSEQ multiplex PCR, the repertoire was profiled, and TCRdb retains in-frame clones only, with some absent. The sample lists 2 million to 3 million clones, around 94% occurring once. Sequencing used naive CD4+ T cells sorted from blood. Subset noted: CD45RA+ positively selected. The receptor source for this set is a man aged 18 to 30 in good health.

The CDR3 sequence is CASSKPPSGHTYEQYF. CDR3 nucleotides: TGTGCCAGCAGCAAGCCCCCCTCGGGACACACCTACGAGCAGTACTTC. The V call is TRBV21-1, the J call TRBJ2-7; TRBD1 is the table's D call and was not checked against the DNA. TRBV21-1 is tagged as a pseudogene. The CDR3 is 16 residues long.

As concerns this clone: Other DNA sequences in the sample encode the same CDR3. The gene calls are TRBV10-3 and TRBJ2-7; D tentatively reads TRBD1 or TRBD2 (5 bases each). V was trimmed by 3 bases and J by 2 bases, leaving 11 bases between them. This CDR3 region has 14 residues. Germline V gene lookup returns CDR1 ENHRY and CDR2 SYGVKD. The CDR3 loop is CAISEGTVAYEQYF. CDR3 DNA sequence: TGTGCCATCAGTGAAGGGACGGTTGCCTACGAGCAGTACTTC.

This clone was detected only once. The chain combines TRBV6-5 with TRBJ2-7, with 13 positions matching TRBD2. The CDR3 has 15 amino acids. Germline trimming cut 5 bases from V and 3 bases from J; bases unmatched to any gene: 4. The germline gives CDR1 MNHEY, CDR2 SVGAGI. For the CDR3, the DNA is TGTGCCAGCAGTCTACTAGCGGGAGGGATCTACGAGCAGTACTTC. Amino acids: CASSLLAGGIYEQYF.

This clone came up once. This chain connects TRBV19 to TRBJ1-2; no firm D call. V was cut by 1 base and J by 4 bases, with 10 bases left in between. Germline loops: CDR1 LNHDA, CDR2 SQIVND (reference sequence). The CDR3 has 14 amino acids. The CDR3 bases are TGTGCCAGTAGTATAGTGGACGGTATCTATGGCTACACCTTC. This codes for CASSIVDGIYGYTF.

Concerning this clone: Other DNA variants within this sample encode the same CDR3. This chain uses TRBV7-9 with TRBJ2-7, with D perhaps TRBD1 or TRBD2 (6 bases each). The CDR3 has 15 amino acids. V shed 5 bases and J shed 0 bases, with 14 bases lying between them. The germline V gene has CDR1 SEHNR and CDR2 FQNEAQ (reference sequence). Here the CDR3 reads CASSLGGGISYEQYF. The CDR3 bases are TGTGCCAGCAGCCTGGGGGGCGGGATCTCCTACGAGCAGTACTTC.

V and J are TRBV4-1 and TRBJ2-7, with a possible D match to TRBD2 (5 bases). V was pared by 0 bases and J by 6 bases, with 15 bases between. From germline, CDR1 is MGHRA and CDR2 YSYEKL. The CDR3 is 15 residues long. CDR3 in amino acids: CASSQDHGSRGEQYF. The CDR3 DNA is TGCGCCAGCAGCCAAGATCATGGGAGCCGGGGCGAGCAGTACTTC.

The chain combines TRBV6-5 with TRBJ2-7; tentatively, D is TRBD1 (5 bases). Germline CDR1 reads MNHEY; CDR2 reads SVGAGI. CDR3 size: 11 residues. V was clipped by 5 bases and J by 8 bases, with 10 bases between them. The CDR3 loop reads CASSDSSKQYF. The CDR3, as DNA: TGTGCCAGCAGTGACAGCTCGAAGCAGTACTTC.

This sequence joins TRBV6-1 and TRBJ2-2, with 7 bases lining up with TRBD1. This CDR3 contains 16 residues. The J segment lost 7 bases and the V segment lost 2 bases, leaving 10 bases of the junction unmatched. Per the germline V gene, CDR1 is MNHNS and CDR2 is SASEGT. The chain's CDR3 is CASSERQGMTYGELFF. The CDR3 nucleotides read TGTGCCAGCAGTGAACGACAGGGCATGACCTACGGGGAGCTGTTTTTT.

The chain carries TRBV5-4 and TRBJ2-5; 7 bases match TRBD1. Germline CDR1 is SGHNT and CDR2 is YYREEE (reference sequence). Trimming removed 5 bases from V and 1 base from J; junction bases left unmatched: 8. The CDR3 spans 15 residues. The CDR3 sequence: CASRRDRSTQETQYF. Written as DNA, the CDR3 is TGTGCCAGCAGACGGGACAGATCAACCCAAGAGACCCAGTACTTC.

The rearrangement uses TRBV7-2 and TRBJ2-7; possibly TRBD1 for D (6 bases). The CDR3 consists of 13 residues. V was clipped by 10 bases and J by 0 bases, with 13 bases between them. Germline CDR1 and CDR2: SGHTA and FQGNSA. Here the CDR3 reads CATGRGSSYEQYF. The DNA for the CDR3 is TGTGCCACGGGAAGGGGGAGCTCCTACGAGCAGTACTTC.

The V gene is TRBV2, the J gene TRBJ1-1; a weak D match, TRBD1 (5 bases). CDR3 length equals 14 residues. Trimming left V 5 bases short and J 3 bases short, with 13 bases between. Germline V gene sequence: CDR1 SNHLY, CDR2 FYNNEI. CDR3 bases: TGTGCCAGCAGTTATGACAGAGCATACACTGAAGCTTTCTTT. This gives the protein CASSYDRAYTEAFF.

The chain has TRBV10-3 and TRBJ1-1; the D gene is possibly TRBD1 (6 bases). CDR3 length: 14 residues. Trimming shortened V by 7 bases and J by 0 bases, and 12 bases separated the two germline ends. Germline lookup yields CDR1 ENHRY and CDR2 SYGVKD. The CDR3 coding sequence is TGTGCCATCACACAGGGACTGTTGAACACTGAAGCTTTCTTT. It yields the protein CAITQGLLNTEAFF.

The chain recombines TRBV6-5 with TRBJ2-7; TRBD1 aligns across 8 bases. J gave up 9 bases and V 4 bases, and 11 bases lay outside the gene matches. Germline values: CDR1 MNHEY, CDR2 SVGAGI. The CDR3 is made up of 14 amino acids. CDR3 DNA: TGTGCCAGCAGTTCCGGACAGGGTAGGGACGCGCAGTACTTC. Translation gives CASSSGQGRDAQYF.

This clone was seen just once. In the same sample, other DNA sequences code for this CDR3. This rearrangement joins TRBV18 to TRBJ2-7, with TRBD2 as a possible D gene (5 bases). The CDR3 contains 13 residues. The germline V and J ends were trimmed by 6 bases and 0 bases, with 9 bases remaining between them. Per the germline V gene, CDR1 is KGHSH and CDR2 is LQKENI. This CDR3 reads CASSPGFSYEQYF. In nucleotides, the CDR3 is TGTGCCAGCTCTCCGGGGTTCTCCTACGAGCAGTACTTC. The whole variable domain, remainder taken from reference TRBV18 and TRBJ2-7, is NAGVMQNPRHLVRRRGQEARLRCSPMKGHSHVYWYRQLPEEGLKFMVYLQKENIIDESGMPKERFSAEFPKEGPSILRIQQVVRGDSAAYFCASSPGFSYEQYFGPGTRLTVT.

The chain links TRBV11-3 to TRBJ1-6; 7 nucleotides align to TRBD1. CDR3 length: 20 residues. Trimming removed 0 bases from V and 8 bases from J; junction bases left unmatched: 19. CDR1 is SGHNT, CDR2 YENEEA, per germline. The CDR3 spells CASSLDLWTGRSLMDSPLHF. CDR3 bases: TGTGCCAGCAGCTTAGATTTGTGGACAGGAAGGTCCCTAATGGATTCACCCCTCCACTTT.

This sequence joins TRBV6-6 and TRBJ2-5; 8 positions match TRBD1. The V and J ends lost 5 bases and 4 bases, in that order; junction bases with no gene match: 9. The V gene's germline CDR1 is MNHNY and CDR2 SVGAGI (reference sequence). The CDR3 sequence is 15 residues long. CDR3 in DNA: TGTGCCAGCAGTCCGCAGGGGGCTCGGGGAGAGACCCAGTACTTC. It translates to CASSPQGARGETQYF.

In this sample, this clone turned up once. CDR3 nucleotide sequence: TGCGCCAGCAGGTCGACGGCCACAGATACGCAGTATTTT. As protein: CASRSTATDTQYF. The chain recombines TRBV5-1 with TRBJ2-3, with D unclear. The CDR3 extends over 13 amino acids. The germline V gene has CDR1 SGHRS and CDR2 YFSETQ. The V and J ends lost 5 bases and 2 bases respectively, with 9 bases between them.

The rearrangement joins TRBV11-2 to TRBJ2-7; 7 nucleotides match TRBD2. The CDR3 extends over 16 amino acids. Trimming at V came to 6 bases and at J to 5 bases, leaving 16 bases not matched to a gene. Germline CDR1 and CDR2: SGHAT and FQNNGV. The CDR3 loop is CASSWRWEGGTNEQYF. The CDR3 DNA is TGTGCCAGCAGTTGGCGATGGGAGGGTGGAACAAACGAGCAGTACTTC.

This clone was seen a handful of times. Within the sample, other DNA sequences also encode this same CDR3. In DNA form, the CDR3 reads TGTGCCAGCAGCTCGGACAGCTCGAATCAGCCCCAGCATTTT. Translation gives CASSSDSSNQPQHF. V and J are TRBV7-9 and TRBJ1-5; a possible D gene is TRBD1 (6 bases). The CDR3 covers 14 residues. Germline V gene data show CDR1 as SEHNR and CDR2 as FQNEAQ (reference sequence). V was cut by 4 bases and J by 4 bases, with 11 bases left in between.

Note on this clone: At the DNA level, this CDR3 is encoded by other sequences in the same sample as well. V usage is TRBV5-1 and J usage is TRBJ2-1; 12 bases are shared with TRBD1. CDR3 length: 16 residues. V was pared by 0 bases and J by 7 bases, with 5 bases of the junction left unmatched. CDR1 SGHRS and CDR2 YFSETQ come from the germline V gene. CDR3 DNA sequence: TGCGCCAGCAGCTTGGTGGGACAGGGGGCTGGGAATGAGCAGTTCTTC. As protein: CASSLVGQGAGNEQFF.

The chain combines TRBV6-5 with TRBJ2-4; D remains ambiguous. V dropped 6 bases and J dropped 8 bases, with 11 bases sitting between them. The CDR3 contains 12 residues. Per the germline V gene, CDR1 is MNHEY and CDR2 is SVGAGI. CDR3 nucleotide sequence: TGTGCCAGCAGCTGGGCCGTAGACATTCAGTACTTC. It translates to CASSWAVDIQYF.